The source of this TCR beta chain is a study of shared clonotypes between healthy human individuals. On the study more broadly: CD4 naive and CD4 memory each took three plates per donor, while CD8 naive took two and CD8 memory one.

Trimming took off 5 bases at V and 0 bases at J, with 8 bases between the two ends. The length of the CDR3 is 13 residues. CDR1 is SQVTM, CDR2 ANQGSEA, per germline. Comment on this clone: Its specificity is unknown.

Terminally differentiated effector memory CD45RA+ cells were left out of the naive CD8 fraction, which was CD45RO-negative and positively selected for CCR7. The study, taken as a whole, reports: Rarefaction indicated that sorted-subset sequencing remained incomplete although depth was large. Generally, naive subsets (rather than memory subsets) showed larger estimated richness.

Measured with immunoSEQ multiplex PCR; TCRdb has only the in-frame clones, and not every one. The repertoire holds millions of clones, with more than 85% as singletons. This clonotype originated in a man in his late teens or twenties in good health. Some clones in this sample may be carry-over from other donors' samples. The specimen was naive CD8+ T cells from PBMCs. The rearrangement joins TRBV29-1 to TRBJ2-1; D is undetermined. Written as DNA, the CDR3 is TGCAGCGTTTACTCAAGCTCCTACAATGAGCAGTTCTTC. This codes for CSVYSSSYNEQFF.